This T cell receptor beta chain appears in the sequencing data of a study of T-cell reconstitution after alpha-beta-depleted transplantation in children. The V gene's germline CDR1 is MNHEY and CDR2 SMNVEV (reference sequence). Deletions cut 5 bases from V and 1 base from J, with 17 bases between. This CDR3 has 16 amino acids. Unique molecular identifiers were incorporated during preparation of the TCRbeta library. TCRdb reanalysed the PCR reads using MiXCR and keeps one entry per CDR3 protein. Counted here are hundreds of thousands of distinct CDR3 sequences, around 13% occurring once; the ten biggest clones make up roughly 2.6%. This clonotype was detected many times.

This receptor was obtained from a human donor who donated a stem cell graft to a child with acute lymphoblastic leukemia. The sequenced sample was PBMCs from the stem cell graft donor, obtained from the stem cell graft. The chain combines TRBV27 with TRBJ1-1; TRBD1 might be the D (6 bases). Here the CDR3 DNA reads TGTGCCAGCAGTCTAGAGGGGGGACTAGCGAACACTGAAGCTTTCTTT. This translates into CASSLEGGLANTEAFF.